A selection of T cell receptor beta chains follows, all from one sample in a study of blood T cell repertoires in COVID-19. Measured with immunoSEQ multiplex PCR; TCRdb has only the in-frame clones, and not every one. Here the sample spans 190,000 or so clones, about 83% being singletons. Input material: peripheral blood. The receptors shown here come from a man in his forties or fifties with active or convalescent COVID-19. CDR3s include the opening cysteine and the closing phenylalanine or tryptophan. The D gene is left open where the match is weak. For some rows the clone size is stated as once, few or many, or as a class when expanded; others skip it.

j_call: TRBJ2-2; v_call: TRBV7-8; clone_size: NA; d_call: NA; cdr3_aa: CASSIQNTGELFF; cdr3_nt: TGTGCCAGCAGCATCCAGAACACCGGGGAGCTGTTTTTT
j_call: TRBJ2-7; v_call: TRBV6-5; clone_size: NA; d_call: NA; cdr3_aa: CASRLGLSYEQYF; cdr3_nt: TGTGCCAGCAGATTAGGACTATCCTACGAGCAGTACTTC
j_call: TRBJ2-1; v_call: TRBV14; clone_size: NA; d_call: NA; cdr3_aa: CASSPYRAASSYNEQFF; cdr3_nt: TGTGCCAGCAGCCCATACAGGGCCGCGAGCTCCTACAATGAGCAGTTCTTC
j_call: TRBJ1-2; v_call: TRBV5-4; clone_size: NA; d_call: NA; cdr3_aa: CASSKSVFDYGYTF; cdr3_nt: TGTGCCAGCAGCAAATCCGTTTTTGACTATGGCTACACCTTC
j_call: TRBJ1-2; v_call: TRBV10-3; clone_size: NA; d_call: NA; cdr3_aa: CAISESRRRDGYTF; cdr3_nt: TGTGCCATCAGTGAGTCGAGGAGGAGGGATGGCTACACCTTC
j_call: TRBJ1-1; v_call: TRBV9; clone_size: NA; d_call: NA; cdr3_aa: CASSPIQGSGTEAFF; cdr3_nt: TGTGCCAGCAGCCCAATCCAGGGGTCGGGCACTGAAGCTTTCTTT
j_call: TRBJ2-7; v_call: TRBV6-1; clone_size: NA; d_call: NA; cdr3_aa: CASSESRVRYEQYF; cdr3_nt: TGTGCCAGCAGTGAATCCAGGGTTCGATACGAGCAGTACTTC
j_call: TRBJ1-2; v_call: TRBV27; clone_size: NA; d_call: NA; cdr3_aa: CASSSTGGRINYGYTF; cdr3_nt: TGTGCCAGCAGTTCCACCGGAGGGCGAATTAACTATGGCTACACCTTC
j_call: TRBJ2-7; v_call: TRBV9; clone_size: NA; d_call: TRBD2; cdr3_aa: CASSSGLAGPYEQYF; cdr3_nt: TGTGCCAGCAGCTCGGGACTAGCGGGGCCCTACGAGCAGTACTTC
j_call: TRBJ1-1; v_call: TRBV10-1; clone_size: NA; d_call: NA; cdr3_aa: CASSESTGKAFF; cdr3_nt: TGCGCCAGCAGTGAGTCCACAGGGAAAGCTTTCTTT
j_call: TRBJ1-1; v_call: TRBV29-1; clone_size: NA; d_call: TRBD1; cdr3_aa: CSVQRDRGTEAFF; cdr3_nt: TGCAGCGTACAAAGGGACAGGGGAACTGAAGCTTTCTTT
j_call: TRBJ2-2; v_call: TRBV11-3; clone_size: NA; d_call: TRBD2; cdr3_aa: CASTVSGGVNTGELFF; cdr3_nt: TGTGCCAGCACCGTCAGCGGGGGCGTGAACACCGGGGAGCTGTTTTTT
j_call: TRBJ2-5; v_call: TRBV28; clone_size: NA; d_call: NA; cdr3_aa: CASSLYSGDKETQYF; cdr3_nt: TGTGCCAGCAGTTTATATTCCGGGGATAAAGAGACCCAGTACTTC
j_call: TRBJ1-5; v_call: TRBV27; clone_size: NA; d_call: TRBD1; cdr3_aa: CASSSTRTGGLGQPQHF; cdr3_nt: TGTGCCAGCAGTTCGACCCGGACAGGGGGGCTTGGGCAGCCCCAGCATTTT
j_call: TRBJ1-2; v_call: TRBV5-6; clone_size: NA; d_call: NA; cdr3_aa: CASSRPAGVARGYTF; cdr3_nt: TGTGCCAGCAGCAGGCCAGCAGGGGTTGCTAGGGGCTACACCTTC
j_call: TRBJ2-3; v_call: TRBV21-1; clone_size: NA; d_call: NA; cdr3_aa: CASSKVTFRVIRRDRGSPF; cdr3_nt: TGTGCCAGCAGCAAAGTAACCTTTAGAGTAATTCGCCGGGACAGGGGAAGCCCATTT
j_call: TRBJ2-1; v_call: TRBV27; clone_size: NA; d_call: NA; cdr3_aa: CASSAWEERVNEQFF; cdr3_nt: TGTGCCAGCAGTGCCTGGGAGGAAAGGGTAAATGAGCAGTTCTTC
j_call: TRBJ2-1; v_call: TRBV4-1; clone_size: NA; d_call: TRBD2; cdr3_aa: CASSQVAGAYNEQFF; cdr3_nt: TGCGCCAGCAGCCAAGTTGCGGGAGCGTACAATGAGCAGTTCTTC
j_call: TRBJ1-6; v_call: TRBV27; clone_size: NA; d_call: NA; cdr3_aa: CASSLSDPTSPLHF; cdr3_nt: TGTGCCAGCAGTTTGAGTGACCCGACATCACCCCTCCACTTT
j_call: TRBJ2-5; v_call: TRBV2; clone_size: NA; d_call: TRBD2; cdr3_aa: CASTELAGGGTQYF; cdr3_nt: TGTGCCAGCACCGAACTAGCGGGGGGAGGGACCCAGTACTTC
j_call: TRBJ1-3; v_call: TRBV7-9; clone_size: many; d_call: NA; cdr3_aa: CASRRGVSPGNTIYF; cdr3_nt: TGTGCCAGCCGCCGGGGGGTTTCGCCTGGAAACACCATATATTTT
j_call: TRBJ1-3; v_call: TRBV9; clone_size: NA; d_call: TRBD1; cdr3_aa: CASSKTGASGNTIYF; cdr3_nt: TGTGCCAGCAGCAAGACAGGGGCCTCTGGAAACACCATATATTTT
j_call: TRBJ1-2; v_call: TRBV6-5; clone_size: NA; d_call: TRBD1; cdr3_aa: CASSLDRRYGYTF; cdr3_nt: TGTGCCAGCAGTTTGGACAGGCGCTATGGCTACACCTTC
j_call: TRBJ1-2; v_call: TRBV7-9; clone_size: NA; d_call: NA; cdr3_aa: CASSLTGTISGYTF; cdr3_nt: TGTGCCAGCAGCTTGACAGGAACTATTAGTGGCTACACCTTC
j_call: TRBJ1-2; v_call: TRBV19; clone_size: NA; d_call: NA; cdr3_aa: CASSMLTVVGYTF; cdr3_nt: TGTGCCAGTAGTATGCTGACAGTTGTTGGCTACACCTTC
j_call: TRBJ2-1; v_call: TRBV10-3; clone_size: NA; d_call: NA; cdr3_aa: CAISDGGTRHNEQFF; cdr3_nt: TGTGCCATCAGTGACGGGGGAACTAGGCATAATGAGCAGTTCTTC
j_call: TRBJ1-4; v_call: TRBV2; clone_size: NA; d_call: NA; cdr3_aa: CASRTGLNEKLFF; cdr3_nt: TGTGCCAGCAGAACAGGGTTGAATGAAAAACTGTTTTTT
j_call: TRBJ2-2; v_call: TRBV3-1/TRBV3-2; clone_size: NA; d_call: TRBD2; cdr3_aa: CASTTGGLNTGELFF; cdr3_nt: TGTGCCAGCACCACGGGGGGGCTAAACACCGGGGAGCTGTTTTTT
j_call: TRBJ2-7; v_call: TRBV7-6; clone_size: NA; d_call: TRBD1; cdr3_aa: CASSPQDRGPYEQYF; cdr3_nt: TGTGCCAGCAGCCCACAGGACAGGGGCCCCTACGAGCAGTACTTC
j_call: TRBJ1-5; v_call: TRBV6-6; clone_size: few; d_call: NA; cdr3_aa: CASRQGSYPQHF; cdr3_nt: TGTGCCAGCAGACAGGGTTCTTATCCCCAGCATTTT
j_call: TRBJ2-2; v_call: TRBV28; clone_size: NA; d_call: NA; cdr3_aa: CASSPGTVGRGFSGELFF; cdr3_nt: TGTGCCAGCAGTCCTGGCACTGTGGGTAGGGGGTTTTCCGGGGAGCTGTTTTTT
j_call: TRBJ1-5; v_call: TRBV19; clone_size: NA; d_call: NA; cdr3_aa: CASEPGSGNQPQHF; cdr3_nt: TGTGCCAGTGAGCCAGGGTCGGGCAATCAGCCCCAGCATTTT
j_call: TRBJ2-5; v_call: TRBV27; clone_size: once; d_call: TRBD1; cdr3_aa: CASSPTGGSGETQYF; cdr3_nt: TGTGCCAGCAGTCCGACAGGGGGCTCAGGGGAGACCCAGTACTTC
j_call: TRBJ1-5; v_call: TRBV18; clone_size: few; d_call: TRBD1; cdr3_aa: CASSGQDSNQPQHF; cdr3_nt: TGTGCCAGCTCCGGACAGGATAGCAATCAGCCCCAGCATTTT
j_call: TRBJ2-5; v_call: TRBV21-1; clone_size: NA; d_call: NA; cdr3_aa: CASTKRGQGYQETQYF; cdr3_nt: TGTGCCAGCACCAAACGGGGACAGGGGTACCAAGAGACCCAGTACTTC
j_call: TRBJ1-1; v_call: TRBV2; clone_size: NA; d_call: NA; cdr3_aa: CASSELYRVSEAFF; cdr3_nt: TGTGCCAGCAGTGAATTGTACAGGGTATCTGAAGCTTTCTTT
j_call: TRBJ1-3; v_call: TRBV30; clone_size: NA; d_call: NA; cdr3_aa: CACLLGEKNTIYF; cdr3_nt: TGTGCCTGCTTACTTGGGGAGAAGAACACCATATATTTT
j_call: TRBJ1-5; v_call: TRBV19; clone_size: NA; d_call: NA; cdr3_aa: CASSIGPGHNQPQHF; cdr3_nt: TGTGCCAGTAGTATAGGTCCAGGCCACAATCAGCCCCAGCATTTT
j_call: TRBJ1-5; v_call: TRBV3-1/TRBV3-2; clone_size: NA; d_call: NA; cdr3_aa: CASSLGKGGNQPQHF; cdr3_nt: TGTGCCAGCAGCCTCGGGAAGGGGGGCAATCAGCCCCAGCATTTT
j_call: TRBJ1-2; v_call: TRBV11-2; clone_size: NA; d_call: TRBD1; cdr3_aa: CASSIDRGGGYTF; cdr3_nt: TGTGCCAGCAGCATCGACAGGGGTGGTGGCTACACCTTC
j_call: TRBJ2-1; v_call: TRBV27; clone_size: once; d_call: NA; cdr3_aa: CASSAHHTRSEQFF; cdr3_nt: TGTGCCAGCAGTGCACACCATACTAGATCTGAGCAGTTCTTC